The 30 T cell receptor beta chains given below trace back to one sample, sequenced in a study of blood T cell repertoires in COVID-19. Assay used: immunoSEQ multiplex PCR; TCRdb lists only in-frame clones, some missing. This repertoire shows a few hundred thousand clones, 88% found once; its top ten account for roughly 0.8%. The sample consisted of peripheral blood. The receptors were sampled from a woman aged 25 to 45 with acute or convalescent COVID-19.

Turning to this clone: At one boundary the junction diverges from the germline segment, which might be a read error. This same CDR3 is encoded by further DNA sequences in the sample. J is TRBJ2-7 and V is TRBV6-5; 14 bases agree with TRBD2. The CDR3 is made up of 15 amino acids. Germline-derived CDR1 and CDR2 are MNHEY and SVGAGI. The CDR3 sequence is CASIRLAGGPYEQYF. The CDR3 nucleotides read TGTGCTAGCATACGACTAGCGGGAGGGCCCTACGAGCAGTACTTC.

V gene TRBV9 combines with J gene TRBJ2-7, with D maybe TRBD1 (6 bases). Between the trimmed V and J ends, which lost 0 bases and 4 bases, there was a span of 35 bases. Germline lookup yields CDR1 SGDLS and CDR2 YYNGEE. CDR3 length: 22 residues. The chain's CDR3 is CASSVGTGRRDNRRFDLYEQYF. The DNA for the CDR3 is TGTGCCAGCAGCGTAGGTACCGGGCGCAGGGACAACCGGCGGTTTGATCTGTACGAGCAGTACTTC.

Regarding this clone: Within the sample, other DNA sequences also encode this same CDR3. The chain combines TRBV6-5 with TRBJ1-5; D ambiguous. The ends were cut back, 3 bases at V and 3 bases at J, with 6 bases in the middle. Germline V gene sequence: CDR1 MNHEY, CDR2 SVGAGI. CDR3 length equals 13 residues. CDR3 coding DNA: TGTGCCAGCAGTTATTCCTCCAATCAGCCCCAGCATTTT. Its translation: CASSYSSNQPQHF.

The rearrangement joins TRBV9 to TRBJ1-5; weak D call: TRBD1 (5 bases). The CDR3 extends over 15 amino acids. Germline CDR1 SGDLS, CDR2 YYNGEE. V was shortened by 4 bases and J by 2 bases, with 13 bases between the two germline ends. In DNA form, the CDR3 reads TGTGCCAGCAGCTCTGGGGGGACGGGCAATCAGCCCCAGCATTTT. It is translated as CASSSGGTGNQPQHF. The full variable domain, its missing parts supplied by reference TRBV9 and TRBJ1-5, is DSGVTQTPKHLITATGQRVTLRCSPRSGDLSVYWYQQSLDQGLQFLIQYYNGEERAKGNILERFSAQQFPDLHSELNLSSLELGDSALYFCASSSGGTGNQPQHFGDGTRLSIL.

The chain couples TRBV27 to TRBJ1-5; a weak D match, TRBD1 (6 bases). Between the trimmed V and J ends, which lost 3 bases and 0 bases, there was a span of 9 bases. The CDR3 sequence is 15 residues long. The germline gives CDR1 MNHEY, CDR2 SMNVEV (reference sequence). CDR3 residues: CASSLGHPSNQPQHF. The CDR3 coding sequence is TGTGCCAGCAGTTTGGGACACCCTAGCAATCAGCCCCAGCATTTT.

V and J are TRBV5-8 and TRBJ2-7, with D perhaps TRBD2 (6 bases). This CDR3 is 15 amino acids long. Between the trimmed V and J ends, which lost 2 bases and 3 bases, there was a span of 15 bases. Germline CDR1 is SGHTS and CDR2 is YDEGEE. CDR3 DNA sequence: TGTGCCAGCAGCTTAGGCGGGGCCCTTTACTACGAGCAGTACTTC. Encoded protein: CASSLGGALYYEQYF.

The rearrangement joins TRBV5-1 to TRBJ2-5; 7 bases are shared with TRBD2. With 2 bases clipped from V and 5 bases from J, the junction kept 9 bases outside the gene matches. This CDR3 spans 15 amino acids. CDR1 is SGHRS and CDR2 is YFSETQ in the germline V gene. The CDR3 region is CASSLLGLDSETQYF. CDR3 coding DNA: TGCGCCAGCAGCTTACTTGGACTAGATTCTGAGACCCAGTACTTC.

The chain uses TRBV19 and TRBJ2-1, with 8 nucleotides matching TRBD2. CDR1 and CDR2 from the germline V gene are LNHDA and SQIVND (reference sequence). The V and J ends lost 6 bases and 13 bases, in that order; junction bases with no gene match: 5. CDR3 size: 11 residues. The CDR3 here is CASRRAGAQFF. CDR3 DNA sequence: TGTGCCAGTAGGCGAGCGGGAGCACAGTTCTTC.

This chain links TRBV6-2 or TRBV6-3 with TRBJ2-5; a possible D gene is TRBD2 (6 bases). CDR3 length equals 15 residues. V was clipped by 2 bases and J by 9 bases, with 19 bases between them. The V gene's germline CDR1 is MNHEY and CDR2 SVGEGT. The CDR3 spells CASSYPTTFPGAQYF. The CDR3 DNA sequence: TGTGCCAGCAGTTACCCAACTACTTTTCCGGGGGCCCAGTACTTC.

The CDR3 region is CASSVGGLQTQYF. CDR3 coding DNA: TGTGCCAGCAGCGTGGGTGGGCTGCAGACCCAGTACTTC. The chain carries TRBV9 and TRBJ2-5; no clear D. This CDR3 spans 13 amino acids. CDR1 and CDR2 (germline): SGDLS, YYNGEE. The germline V and J ends were trimmed by 2 bases and 6 bases, with 11 bases remaining between them.

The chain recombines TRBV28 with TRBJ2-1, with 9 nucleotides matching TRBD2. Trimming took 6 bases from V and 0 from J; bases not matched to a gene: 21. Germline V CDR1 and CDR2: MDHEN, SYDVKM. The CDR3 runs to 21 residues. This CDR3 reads CASSPAGSGRWGGSSYNEQFF. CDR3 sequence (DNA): TGTGCCAGCAGCCCAGCTGGAAGCGGGAGGTGGGGGGGAAGCTCCTACAATGAGCAGTTCTTC.

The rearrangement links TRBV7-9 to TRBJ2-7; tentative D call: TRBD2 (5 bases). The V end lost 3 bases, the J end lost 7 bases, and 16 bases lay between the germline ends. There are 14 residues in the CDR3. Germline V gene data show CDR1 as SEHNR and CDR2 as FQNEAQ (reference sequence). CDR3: CASSLSATGGEQYF. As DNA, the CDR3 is TGTGCCAGCAGCTTGTCGGCCACCGGCGGGGAGCAGTACTTC.

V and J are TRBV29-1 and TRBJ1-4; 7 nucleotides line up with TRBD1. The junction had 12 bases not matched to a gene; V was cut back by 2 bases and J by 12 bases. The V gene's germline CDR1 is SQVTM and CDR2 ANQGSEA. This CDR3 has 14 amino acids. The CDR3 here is CSVEYGQGQGELFF. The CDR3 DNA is TGCAGCGTTGAATACGGGCAAGGCCAGGGGGAACTGTTTTTT.

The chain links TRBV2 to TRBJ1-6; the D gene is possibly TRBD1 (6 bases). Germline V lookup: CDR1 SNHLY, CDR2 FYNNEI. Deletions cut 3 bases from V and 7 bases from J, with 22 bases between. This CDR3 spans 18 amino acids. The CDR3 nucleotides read TGTGCCAGCAGTGAGTCGATCACAGGGAACTTTCGGAATTCACCCCTCCACTTT. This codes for CASSESITGNFRNSPLHF.

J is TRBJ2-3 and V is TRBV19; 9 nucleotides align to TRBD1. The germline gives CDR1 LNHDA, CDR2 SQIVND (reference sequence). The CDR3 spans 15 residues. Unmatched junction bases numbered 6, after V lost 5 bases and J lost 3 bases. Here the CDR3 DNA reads TGTGCCAGTAGTGCAGACAGGGGGGTGACAGATACGCAGTATTTT. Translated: CASSADRGVTDTQYF.

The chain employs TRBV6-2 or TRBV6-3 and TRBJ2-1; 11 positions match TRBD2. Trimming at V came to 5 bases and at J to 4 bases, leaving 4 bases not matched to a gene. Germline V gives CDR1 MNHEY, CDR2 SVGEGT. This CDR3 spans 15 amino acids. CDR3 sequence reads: CASSPGTSGYNEQFF. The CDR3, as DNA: TGTGCCAGCAGTCCCGGGACTAGCGGTTACAATGAGCAGTTCTTC.

DNA of the CDR3: TGTGCCTGGGCGAGATTCGGTGAGACCCAGTACTTC. Translating gives CAWARFGETQYF. The chain links TRBV30 to TRBJ2-5; D gene unclear. Germline CDR1 reads GTSNPN; CDR2 reads SVGIG (reference sequence). CDR3 length equals 12 residues. V dropped 5 bases and J dropped 5 bases, with 12 bases sitting between them.

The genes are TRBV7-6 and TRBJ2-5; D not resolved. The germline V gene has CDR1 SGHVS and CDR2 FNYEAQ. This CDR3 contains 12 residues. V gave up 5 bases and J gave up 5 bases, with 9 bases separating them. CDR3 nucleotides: TGTGCCAGCAGCCAGAATTGGGAGACCCAGTACTTC. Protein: CASSQNWETQYF.

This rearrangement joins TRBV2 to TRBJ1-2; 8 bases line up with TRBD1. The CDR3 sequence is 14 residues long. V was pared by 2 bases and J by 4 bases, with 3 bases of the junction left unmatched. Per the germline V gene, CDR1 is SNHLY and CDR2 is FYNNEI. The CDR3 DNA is TGTGCCAGCAGTGAACGGGGACAGGTCTATGGCTACACCTTC. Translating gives CASSERGQVYGYTF.

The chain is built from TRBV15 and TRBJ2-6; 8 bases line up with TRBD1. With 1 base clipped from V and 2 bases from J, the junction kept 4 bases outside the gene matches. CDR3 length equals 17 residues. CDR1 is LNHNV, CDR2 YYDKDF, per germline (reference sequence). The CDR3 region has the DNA TGTGCCACCAGCAGAGTCCAGGGGGCGCCTGGGGCCAACGTCCTGACTTTC. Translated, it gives CATSRVQGAPGANVLTF.

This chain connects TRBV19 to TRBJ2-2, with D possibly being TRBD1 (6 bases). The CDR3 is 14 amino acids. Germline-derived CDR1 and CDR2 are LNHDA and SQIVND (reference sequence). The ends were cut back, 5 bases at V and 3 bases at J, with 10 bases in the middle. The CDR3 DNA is TGTGCCAGTAGTCAGGGGTCGGACACCGGGGAGCTGTTTTTT. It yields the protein CASSQGSDTGELFF.

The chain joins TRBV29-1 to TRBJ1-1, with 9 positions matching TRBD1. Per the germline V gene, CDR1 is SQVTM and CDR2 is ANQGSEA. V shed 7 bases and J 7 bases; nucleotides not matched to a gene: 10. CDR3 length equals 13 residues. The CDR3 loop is CSARDRVGLEAFF. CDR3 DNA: TGCAGCGCTCGGGACAGGGTCGGACTTGAAGCTTTCTTT.

The chain's CDR3 is CASSPGGEKLFF. In DNA, the CDR3 is TGTGCCAGCAGCCCGGGGGGGGAAAAACTGTTTTTT. The chain couples TRBV7-8 to TRBJ1-4, with a weak D call TRBD1 (5 bases). The CDR3 has 12 amino acids. Trimming pared 5 bases from V and 8 bases from J, leaving 9 bases between. Germline CDR1 is SGHVS and CDR2 is FQNEAQ.

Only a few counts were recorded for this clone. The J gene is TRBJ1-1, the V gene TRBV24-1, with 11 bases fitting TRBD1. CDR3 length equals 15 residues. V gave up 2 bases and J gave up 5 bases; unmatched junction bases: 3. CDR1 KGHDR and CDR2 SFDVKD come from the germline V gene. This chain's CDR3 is CATSDWTGGRTEAFF. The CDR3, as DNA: TGTGCCACCAGTGATTGGACAGGGGGCCGAACTGAAGCTTTCTTT.

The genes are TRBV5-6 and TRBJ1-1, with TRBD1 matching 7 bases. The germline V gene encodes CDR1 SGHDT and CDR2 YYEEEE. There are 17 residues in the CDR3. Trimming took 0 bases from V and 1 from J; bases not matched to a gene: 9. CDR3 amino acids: CASSLGGTALTNTEAFF. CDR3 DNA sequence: TGTGCCAGCAGCTTGGGAGGGACAGCCTTGACGAACACTGAAGCTTTCTTT.

In nucleotides, the CDR3 is TGTGCCAGCAGCTTAGGCGGGACTAGGGGGAACACCGGGGAGCTGTTTTTT. It codes for CASSLGGTRGNTGELFF. This sequence joins TRBV11-3 and TRBJ2-2; 8 bases map to TRBD2. The CDR3 loop spans 17 amino acids. Germline V gives CDR1 SGHNT, CDR2 YENEEA. V lost 1 base to trimming and J lost 1 base; unmatched junction nucleotides: 5.

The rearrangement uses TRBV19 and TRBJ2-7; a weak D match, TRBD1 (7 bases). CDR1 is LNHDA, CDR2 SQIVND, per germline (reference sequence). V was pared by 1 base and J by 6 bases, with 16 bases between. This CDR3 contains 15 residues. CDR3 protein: CASSIGGGGMFEQYF. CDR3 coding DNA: TGTGCCAGTAGTATAGGAGGAGGGGGCATGTTCGAGCAGTACTTC. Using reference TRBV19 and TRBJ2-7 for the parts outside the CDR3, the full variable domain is DGGITQSPKYLFRKEGQNVTLSCEQNLNHDAMYWYRQDPGQGLRLIYYSQIVNDFQKGDIAEGYSVSREKKESFPLTVTSAQKNPTAFYLCASSIGGGGMFEQYFGPGTRLTVT.

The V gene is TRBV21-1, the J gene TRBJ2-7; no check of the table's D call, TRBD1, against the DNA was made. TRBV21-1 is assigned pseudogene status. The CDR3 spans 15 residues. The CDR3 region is CASSGPTGASYEQYF. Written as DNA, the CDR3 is TGTGCCAGCAGCGGACCGACAGGGGCCTCCTACGAGCAGTACTTC.

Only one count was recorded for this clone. CDR3 amino acids: CASSQEPASEYPEYF. The CDR3 coding sequence is TGTGCCAGCAGCCAAGAACCGGCTAGCGAGTACCCCGAGTACTTC. The chain joins TRBV4-2 to TRBJ2-5; the D gene is possibly TRBD2 (6 bases). Germline V gene data show CDR1 as LGHNA and CDR2 as YNFKEQ. V was cut by 0 bases and J by 12 bases, with 20 bases left in between. The CDR3 runs to 15 residues.

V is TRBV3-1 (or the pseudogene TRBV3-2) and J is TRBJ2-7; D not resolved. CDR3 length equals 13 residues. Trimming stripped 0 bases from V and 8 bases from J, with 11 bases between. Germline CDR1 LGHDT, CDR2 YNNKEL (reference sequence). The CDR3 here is CASSQESYSKQYF. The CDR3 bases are TGTGCCAGCAGCCAAGAGAGCTACTCCAAGCAGTACTTC.